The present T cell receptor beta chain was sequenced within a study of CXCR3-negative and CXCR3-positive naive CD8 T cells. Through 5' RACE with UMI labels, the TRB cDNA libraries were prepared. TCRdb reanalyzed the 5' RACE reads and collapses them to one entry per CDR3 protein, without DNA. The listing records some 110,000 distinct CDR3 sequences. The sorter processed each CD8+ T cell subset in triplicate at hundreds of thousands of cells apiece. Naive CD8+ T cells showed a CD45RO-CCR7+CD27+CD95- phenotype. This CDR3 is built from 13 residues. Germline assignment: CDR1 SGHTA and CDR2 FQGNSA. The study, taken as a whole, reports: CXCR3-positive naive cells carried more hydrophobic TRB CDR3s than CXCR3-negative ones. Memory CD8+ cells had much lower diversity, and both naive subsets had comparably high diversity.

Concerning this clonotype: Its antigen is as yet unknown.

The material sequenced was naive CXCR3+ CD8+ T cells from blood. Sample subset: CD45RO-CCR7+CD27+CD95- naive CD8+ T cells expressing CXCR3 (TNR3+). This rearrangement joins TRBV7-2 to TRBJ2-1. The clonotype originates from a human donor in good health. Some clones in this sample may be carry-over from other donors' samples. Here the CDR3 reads CASSLWLYNEQFF.